Below are 14 T cell receptor beta chains sequenced from a single sample in a study of long-term antiretroviral therapy in people with HIV. A v3.0 immunoSEQ assay was performed at survey level. The data were produced by immunoSEQ multiplex PCR, yet TCRdb's version contains in-frame clones alone and is incomplete. The profile shows 24,000 or so clones, approximately 93% of them singletons. Here the sequenced sample was unsorted PBMCs, taken 7.6 years after starting antiretroviral therapy. Receptor source: a woman aged 40-49 years with HIV.

This chain joins TRBV5-6 and TRBJ2-5; no clear D. Germline V gene data show CDR1 as SGHDT and CDR2 as YYEEEE. CDR3 length: 14 residues. Deletions cut 4 bases from V and 5 bases from J, with 15 bases between. CDR3 sequence (DNA): TGTGCCAGCAGCAGCGCTAGTACCGGTGAGACCCAGTACTTC. It codes for CASSSASTGETQYF.

The genes are TRBV27 and TRBJ1-4, with a tentative D call TRBD1 (6 bases). V was cut by 5 bases and J by 0 bases, with 13 bases left in between. Germline V CDR1 and CDR2: MNHEY, SMNVEV (reference sequence). There are 16 residues in the CDR3. The CDR3 is CASSPTGTATNEKLFF. Here the CDR3 DNA reads TGTGCCAGCAGTCCAACAGGGACCGCAACTAATGAAAAACTGTTTTTT.

This rearrangement joins TRBV11-2 to TRBJ1-3; no definite D call. Germline CDR1 and CDR2: SGHAT and FQNNGV. V was clipped by 7 bases and J by 0 bases, with 13 bases between them. This CDR3 region has 15 residues. CDR3 in amino acids: CASTLQPSSGNTIYF. CDR3 bases: TGTGCCAGCACCCTACAGCCAAGCTCTGGAAACACCATATATTTT.

V gene TRBV30 combines with J gene TRBJ1-4, with D possibly matching TRBD1 (5 bases). From germline, CDR1 is GTSNPN and CDR2 SVGIG (reference sequence). The ends were cut back, 0 bases at V and 7 bases at J, with 12 bases in the middle. CDR3 length: 14 residues. The CDR3 loop is CAWSVPGSGEKLFF. The CDR3 DNA sequence: TGTGCCTGGAGTGTACCAGGGAGTGGTGAAAAACTGTTTTTT. The variable domain in full, completed from reference TRBV30 and TRBJ1-4, reads SQTIHQWPATLVQPVGSPLSLECTVEGTSNPNLYWYRQAAGRGLQLLFYSVGIGQISSEVPQNLSASRPQDRQFILSSKKLLLSDSGFYLCAWSVPGSGEKLFFGSGTQLSVL.

The chain is built from TRBV7-2 and TRBJ2-3, with D maybe TRBD2 (6 bases). Germline lookup yields CDR1 SGHTA and CDR2 FQGNSA. The CDR3 extends over 16 amino acids. V was trimmed by 5 bases and J by 4 bases, leaving 19 bases between them. The CDR3 loop is CASSLGVGRRADTQYF. For the CDR3, the DNA is TGTGCCAGCAGCCTCGGAGTGGGGAGGAGGGCAGATACGCAGTATTTT.

The chain has TRBV4-3 and TRBJ1-2; maybe TRBD1 (5 bases). Germline CDR1 reads LGHNA; CDR2 reads YSLEER. V lost 1 base and J 4 bases, leaving 16 bases between the germline ends. The CDR3 totals 16 residues. The CDR3 DNA reads as TGCGCCAGCAGCCAAGGGAGGTCGGGACCCCTCTATGGCTACACCTTC. It codes for CASSQGRSGPLYGYTF.

The count of this clone is one. The conserved phenylalanine or tryptophan is not found at the CDR3 terminus, so this likely reflects a read error. The limits of the CDR3 on the DNA are not certain, so only TCRdb's listed CDR3 is given. The V and J genes are TRBV7-8 and TRBJ1-3; TRBD1, the table's D call, lacks a check against the DNA. The CDR3 length is 16 residues, termini included. In germline, CDR1 is SGHVS, CDR2 FQNEAQ. The CDR3 sequence is CASSLGGWGQVARPSL.

V usage is TRBV30 and J usage is TRBJ1-5; the D is unclear. This CDR3 is built from 13 residues. Germline CDR1 is GTSNPN and CDR2 is SVGIG (reference sequence). V was shortened by 2 bases and J by 1 base, with 6 bases between the two germline ends. CDR3 region: CAWSLRSNQPQHF. The CDR3 DNA sequence: TGTGCCTGGAGTCTCAGAAGCAATCAGCCCCAGCATTTT.

The rearrangement joins TRBV25-1 to TRBJ1-3, with a possible D match to TRBD1 (5 bases). Germline loops: CDR1 MGHDK, CDR2 SYGVNS. The CDR3 spans 16 residues. Trimming pared 0 bases from V and 0 bases from J, leaving 9 bases between. CDR3 nucleotide sequence: TGTGCCAGCAGTGAATATGACAGCTTCTCTGGAAACACCATATATTTT. Protein product: CASSEYDSFSGNTIYF.

This clone was observed a few times. The gene calls are TRBV5-1 and TRBJ2-2; tentative D call: TRBD1 (5 bases). CDR1 and CDR2 from the germline V gene are SGHRS and YFSETQ. The CDR3 length is 14 residues. V was shortened by 1 base and J by 3 bases, with 7 bases between the two germline ends. Here the CDR3 reads CASSLRGDTGELFF. CDR3 sequence (DNA): TGCGCCAGCAGCTTGAGGGGTGACACCGGGGAGCTGTTTTTT.

The J gene is TRBJ1-6, the V gene TRBV4-1, with 7 bases matching TRBD1. Trimming removed 4 bases from V and 6 bases from J; junction bases left unmatched: 12. Germline loops: CDR1 MGHRA, CDR2 YSYEKL. The CDR3 has 17 residues. The CDR3 loop reads CASSPRKLGQSNSPLHF. In DNA form, the CDR3 reads TGCGCCAGCAGCCCAAGGAAATTGGGACAGAGTAATTCACCCCTCCACTTT.

The chain joins TRBV2 to TRBJ2-1; D gene uncertain. CDR3 size: 15 residues. Germline V lookup: CDR1 SNHLY, CDR2 FYNNEI. The germline V and J ends were trimmed by 4 bases and 0 bases, with 10 bases remaining between them. The DNA for the CDR3 is TGTGCCAGCAGTGGGACCTCGAGCTCCTACAATGAGCAGTTCTTC. This translates into CASSGTSSSYNEQFF.

This chain joins TRBV4-3 and TRBJ2-7, with 7 bases aligning to TRBD1. CDR1 is LGHNA and CDR2 is YSLEER in the germline V gene. Losses at the gene ends were 1 base for V and 4 bases for J; bases not matched to a gene: 10. CDR3 length: 16 residues. The CDR3 DNA reads TGCGCCAGCAGCCAAGTCGGCAGGGGGAATCTTTACGAGCAGTACTTC. This gives the protein CASSQVGRGNLYEQYF.

The rearrangement links TRBV29-1 to TRBJ2-7, with TRBD2 as a possible D gene (5 bases). The germline CDR1 and CDR2 sequences are SQVTM and ANQGSEA. The V end lost 1 base, the J end lost 4 bases, and 11 bases lay between the germline ends. This CDR3 contains 13 residues. In DNA form, the CDR3 reads TGCAGCGTTGAAGTTTTTGCGGGTTACGAGCAGTACTTC. Encoded protein: CSVEVFAGYEQYF.